This T cell receptor (beta chain) was observed in a study of beta chain features in type 1 diabetes. Sorting produced populations that all topped 98% purity. The CDR3 length is 17 residues. The junction had 7 bases not matched to a gene; V was cut back by 4 bases and J by 1 base. Germline CDR1 SQVTM, CDR2 ANQGSEA. Isolated RNA was reverse transcribed in full, so expressed TCRB transcripts were sequenced. The data were produced by immunoSEQ multiplex PCR, yet TCRdb's version contains in-frame clones alone and is incomplete. The table records under 450,000 clones, more than 11% of them present only once. This clone showed up just a few times.

The material sequenced was naive CD4+ T cells from blood. J is TRBJ2-6 and V is TRBV29-1, with TRBD1 matching over 10 bases. This TCR derives from a man aged 25 to 45 in good health. The CDR3 sequence: CSVGGTGAISGANVLTF. The CDR3 nucleotides are TGCAGCGTTGGGGGGACAGGGGCAATTTCTGGGGCCAACGTCCTGACTTTC.